This entry is about one TCR beta chain. Only a few counts were recorded for this clonotype. Its antigen is not yet known. No base-level quality is on record; no much larger clone is a single base apart. The data originate from a study of human T cells and chemical hapten exposure (dated by TCRdb to the early 2020s). Concerning the study at large: For sensitization, 2% DPC in acetone was applied to an approximately 2 cm by approximately 2 cm area of upper inner arm skin. Patch testing on the upper back used Finn chambers containing 0.01% DPC, with scoring done after 6 days according to International Contact Dermatitis Research Group standards. Blood was sampled from patients pre-sensitization (week 0) and at 2, 6 and about 24 weeks after DPC sensitization. For TCR sequencing, blood came from about 29 alopecia patients at anywhere from one to four time points (pre-sensitization, 2, 6 and 24 weeks). This study followed changes in the peripheral blood TCR repertoire in vivo during primary and secondary sensitization of alopecia patients to the hapten diphenylcyclopropenone (DPC). Libraries were combined into a pool for sequencing, and differences in TCR yield between samples came mainly from small differences in library volumes within the pool. Throughout the study period of roughly 24 weeks, patients also received therapeutic DPC doses to the scalp every week. Alopecia areata with under or over 50% scalp involvement, alopecia totalis and alopecia universalis were represented in the patient cohort, which was mostly female.

The receptor library was made with RACE. Sequencing used a NextSeq 500. During library preparation, unique molecular identifiers were attached to individual cDNA molecules so that TCRs could be counted in a quantitative, reproducible way. From each blood RNA sample, both TCR alpha and TCR beta chains were sequenced. The study's own analysis went as follows. The median number of TCRs per sample was approximately 98,000, ranging from about 23,224 to 750,000. The Decombinator software suite was used to annotate the V, J and CDR3 of the TCR reads. For PS versus PT1 abundance plots, all samples were subsampled to the same number of TCRs (28,000). Expanded TCRs were defined as absent before sensitization and observed at least eight times at the 2-week time point. TCRdb passed the public sequencing reads through fastp at Q25 and MiXCR, retaining productive beta sequences. CDR3 protein sequences are deduplicated, and each keeps its most common genes and DNA. These V and J calls are TCRdb output, not the study's own analysis. This sample lists about 350,000 distinct CDR3 sequences; 4.5% to 7% were detected once. The top ten constitute 7% to 10% of the sample.

Overall results and qualifications from the work: Alopecia, a presumed autoimmune disease, was present in all patients, so the immune response of the patients might differ from that of healthy individuals. The number of PT1 expanded TCRs positively correlated with patch test score, significant at thresholds 8, 16 and 32 but not 4. No change with DPC sensitization was found in the number of TCRs above 1 in 1000 frequency, and no evidence of global repertoire structure alterations was found. Repeated subsampling changed both the strength of the expansion versus patch-test correlation and the threshold at which the correlation became significant. Expanded TCRs formed significantly more large CDR3 similarity clusters than pre-sensitization or healthy control sets, consistent with antigen-driven responses.

In light of the paper, this sample's time point label describes: pre-sensitization, week 0. Taken with the paper, the label for treatment or condition translates to: therapeutic diphenylcyclopropenone sensitization with weekly scalp DPC. At every patch-test visit, the blood draw took place before the patch test was put on. Eligible patients were aged 18 to 70, diagnosed with alopecia, deemed suitable for DPC therapy, and excluded if pregnant. Total RNA was extracted from unfractionated whole blood that had been collected in Tempus Blood RNA tubes. The germline V gene encodes CDR1 SGHDT and CDR2 YYEEEE. The junction shows trimming of 4 bases on V and 9 bases on J, and the gene matches do not reach 4 bases of it. The CDR3 measures 14 amino acids from cysteine to phenylalanine. Just the 42-base CDR3 DNA is kept, in frame starting at base 1.

This specimen was whole blood, taken in connection with sensitization to the hapten diphenylcyclopropenone (DPC). This receptor chain uses TRBV5-6 and TRBJ2-1; 13 bases in between match TRBD2. This TCR was sampled from a woman aged 18-29 years with alopecia areata. Some clones in this sample may be carry-over from other donors' samples. The nucleotide sequence is TGTGCCAGCAGCACTGGACTAGCGGGGGCTGAGCAGTTCTTC. Translation gives CASSTGLAGAEQFF.